Presented here are 26 T cell receptor beta chains from one specimen sequenced in a study of blood T cell repertoires in COVID-19. Sequencing was performed with immunoSEQ multiplex PCR; in TCRdb, only in-frame clones are kept and a portion is missing. The sample comprises more than 75,000 clones, 65% to 90% of which are singletons, and around 25% rests with the top ten. The material sequenced was peripheral blood. Receptors originate from a man between 60 and 75 years old with acute or convalescent COVID-19.

This chain uses TRBV28 with TRBJ2-4; TRBD1 is a possible D gene (5 bases). V was shortened by 6 bases and J by 2 bases, with 20 bases between the two germline ends. This CDR3 has 17 amino acids. In germline, CDR1 is MDHEN, CDR2 SYDVKM. The chain's CDR3 is CASSPVSQGLTKNIQYF. CDR3 in DNA: TGTGCCAGCAGCCCCGTCTCTCAGGGTTTGACCAAAAACATTCAGTACTTC.

The V and J genes are TRBV7-2 and TRBJ2-3; 10 bases are a match to TRBD2. Germline loops: CDR1 SGHTA, CDR2 FQGNSA. V trimming: 2 bases; J trimming: 3 bases; junction bases outside the gene matches: 5. The CDR3 is 16 amino acids. The chain's CDR3 is CASSLRAGGSTDTQYF. The CDR3 nucleotides are TGTGCCAGCAGCTTACGAGCGGGGGGGAGTACAGATACGCAGTATTTT.

This clone was counted between two and nine times. The chain recombines TRBV11-2 with TRBJ1-3; 10 nucleotides align to TRBD1. Germline CDR1 is SGHAT and CDR2 is FQNNGV. This CDR3 contains 20 residues. V lost 0 bases to trimming and J lost 0 bases; unmatched junction nucleotides: 11. The DNA of the CDR3 is TGTGCCAGCAGCTTAGAAGACAGGGGGCGCATGGGGAACTCTGGAAACACCATATATTTT. Translated: CASSLEDRGRMGNSGNTIYF.

The V gene is TRBV20-1, the J gene TRBJ2-3; no clear D gene. Germline V gene data show CDR1 as DFQATT and CDR2 as SNEGSKA (reference sequence). V was pared by 7 bases and J by 4 bases, with 9 bases between. The CDR3 extends over 11 amino acids. Here the CDR3 reads CSGPLSDTQYF. For the CDR3, the DNA is TGCAGTGGTCCCTTATCAGATACGCAGTATTTT.

V is TRBV18 and J is TRBJ2-7; 7 nucleotides align to TRBD1. The CDR3 is 15 amino acids. Germline V gene data show CDR1 as KGHSH and CDR2 as LQKENI. V lost 4 bases and J lost 2; bases outside the gene matches: 8. The CDR3 here is CASSQQPGQAYEQYF. The CDR3 DNA reads as TGTGCCAGCTCACAACAACCCGGACAGGCCTACGAGCAGTACTTC.

The CDR3 DNA reads TGTGCCAGCAGCTTAGCAGGACAGGGAAATTACGAGCAGTACTTC. This gives the protein CASSLAGQGNYEQYF. V and J are TRBV13 and TRBJ2-7; 8 positions match TRBD1. V was pared by 1 base and J by 4 bases, with 6 bases of the junction left unmatched. This CDR3 has 15 residues. Germline CDR1 PRHDT, CDR2 FYEKMQ (reference sequence). The full variable domain, completed using reference TRBV13 and TRBJ2-7, is AAGVIQSPRHLIKEKRETATLKCYPIPRHDTVYWYQQGPGQDPQFLISFYEKMQSDKGSIPDRFSAQQFSDYHSELNMSSLELGDSALYFCASSLAGQGNYEQYFGPGTRLTVT.

This clone occurred a few times. The chain links TRBV2 to TRBJ2-5; perhaps TRBD1 as D (6 bases). This CDR3 contains 15 residues. V was clipped by 6 bases and J by 5 bases, with 19 bases between them. The germline V gene has CDR1 SNHLY and CDR2 FYNNEI. Here the CDR3 DNA reads TGTGCCAGCAGCAATCAACAGGGCCCTTGGGAGACCCAGTACTTC. As protein: CASSNQQGPWETQYF.

This clone was detected once. The rearrangement uses TRBV5-1 and TRBJ2-4, with D perhaps TRBD1 (6 bases). From germline, CDR1 is SGHRS and CDR2 YFSETQ. Trimming took off 4 bases at V and 4 bases at J, with 21 bases between the two ends. The CDR3 is 17 amino acids. CDR3 loop: CASSPKAGAELKNIQYF. The CDR3 nucleotides read TGCGCCAGCAGCCCTAAGGCAGGGGCAGAACTAAAAAACATTCAGTACTTC.

The V call is TRBV6-5, the J call TRBJ2-1; maybe TRBD1 (6 bases). The CDR3 consists of 15 residues. Trimming left V 5 bases short and J 2 bases short, with 13 bases between. The V gene's germline CDR1 is MNHEY and CDR2 SVGAGI. The CDR3 loop is CASSRTRTAYNEQFF. Here the CDR3 DNA reads TGTGCCAGCAGTAGGACTCGGACAGCCTACAATGAGCAGTTCTTC.

V gene TRBV10-3 combines with J gene TRBJ2-3; TRBD1 matches at 9 bases. The CDR3 runs to 13 residues. With V trimmed by 11 bases and J by 3 bases, 6 bases remained unmatched. CDR1 is ENHRY and CDR2 is SYGVKD in the germline V gene. The DNA of the CDR3 is TGTGCCGGACGGGACAGGGAGACAGATACGCAGTATTTT. It yields the protein CAGRDRETDTQYF.

Comments on this clone: The junction does not match germline at one end; this may be a read error. The genes are TRBV5-1 and TRBJ1-4; a weak D match, TRBD1 (5 bases). Germline CDR1 SGHRS, CDR2 YFSETQ. This CDR3 contains 13 residues. The CDR3 DNA is TGCGCCAGCAGCTTGCAGGACGGGGGGACTCTGGTTTTT. It is translated as CASSLQDGGTLVF.

CDR3: CASSPRDREGSEQYF. CDR3 nucleotides: TGTGCCAGCAGCCCGCGGGACAGGGAGGGCTCCGAGCAGTACTTC. This sequence joins TRBV9 and TRBJ2-7, with TRBD1 matching over 9 bases. The V gene end was trimmed by 4 bases and the J gene end by 6 bases; junction bases not matched to a gene: 11. The CDR3 has 15 residues. Per the germline V gene, CDR1 is SGDLS and CDR2 is YYNGEE.

The chain recombines TRBV6-1 with TRBJ1-6, with 10 bases matching TRBD1. The CDR3 runs 15 residues. V gave up 1 base and J gave up 10 bases; unmatched junction bases: 4. Germline loops: CDR1 MNHNS, CDR2 SASEGT. CDR3 region: CASSEEETGGSPLHF. The CDR3 DNA reads TGTGCCAGCAGTGAAGAGGAGACAGGGGGCTCACCCCTCCACTTT.

This clone has a handful of counts. This chain joins TRBV12-3 or TRBV12-4 and TRBJ2-2; D is unclear. The CDR3 is made up of 13 amino acids. V shed 4 bases and J shed 4 bases, with 7 bases lying between them. The CDR3, as DNA: TGTGCCAGCAGTTCCGCTAGCACCGGGGAGCTGTTTTTT. This encodes CASSSASTGELFF.

The rearrangement links TRBV28 to TRBJ1-2, with D tentatively TRBD1 (6 bases). CDR3 length equals 16 residues. Germline assignment: CDR1 MDHEN and CDR2 SYDVKM. Here the CDR3 DNA reads TGTGGCATCCTACCTGGGGGGGGGCAGATCGACTATGGCTACACCTTC. It yields the protein CGILPGGGQIDYGYTF.

This clone was counted once. The rearrangement joins TRBV15 to TRBJ2-3, with D unclear. The ends were cut back, 4 bases at V and 2 bases at J, with 10 bases in the middle. This CDR3 is built from 14 residues. Germline-derived CDR1 and CDR2 are LNHNV and YYDKDF (reference sequence). The CDR3 region is CATSKLQDTDTQYF. The DNA for the CDR3 is TGTGCCACCAGCAAGCTTCAGGACACAGATACGCAGTATTTT.

The sample holds a few counts of this clone. This chain connects TRBV4-1 to TRBJ2-2; D is perhaps TRBD1 (6 bases). Germline lookup yields CDR1 MGHRA and CDR2 YSYEKL. The V and J ends lost 1 base and 7 bases respectively, with 16 bases between them. This CDR3 is 16 amino acids long. The CDR3: CASSQGRARGYGELFF. CDR3 in DNA: TGCGCCAGCAGCCAAGGGAGAGCCAGGGGTTACGGGGAGCTGTTTTTT.

V and J are TRBV18 and TRBJ2-1, with 10 bases aligning to TRBD2. Germline V CDR1 and CDR2: KGHSH, LQKENI. CDR3 length equals 16 residues. V lost 2 bases, J lost 9 bases, and 10 bases stayed unmatched. As DNA, the CDR3 is TGTGCCAGCTCACCATACTCCAGCGGGGGGGCGGTTGAGCAGTTCTTC. It translates to CASSPYSSGGAVEQFF.

This clone was recorded only once. The chain combines TRBV6-5 with TRBJ2-2; TRBD1 matches at 7 bases. This CDR3 is 14 amino acids long. The V segment lost 10 bases and the J segment 0 bases; nucleotides outside the gene matches: 5. CDR1 is MNHEY and CDR2 is SVGAGI in the germline V gene. In DNA, the CDR3 is TGTGCCACCCGACAGGGATCGAACACCGGGGAGCTGTTTTTT. Amino acids: CATRQGSNTGELFF.

This CDR3 is CASSTRGNTGELFF. For the CDR3, the DNA is TGTGCCAGCAGTACTAGAGGGAACACCGGGGAGCTGTTTTTT. The chain is built from TRBV5-6 and TRBJ2-2; weak D call: TRBD2 (5 bases). Deletions cut 5 bases from V and 1 base from J, with 9 bases between. The CDR3 sequence is 14 residues long. Germline CDR1 SGHDT, CDR2 YYEEEE. Full variable domain (missing parts from reference TRBV5-6 and TRBJ2-2): DAGVTQSPTHLIKTRGQQVTLRCSPKSGHDTVSWYQQALGQGPQFIFQYYEEEERQRGNFPDRFSGHQFPNYSSELNVNALLLGDSALYLCASSTRGNTGELFFGEGSRLTVL.

The chain has TRBV2 and TRBJ2-5, with 12 nucleotides matching TRBD2. The CDR3 extends over 20 amino acids. Per germline, CDR1 SNHLY and CDR2 FYNNEI. The junction had 18 bases not matched to a gene; V was cut back by 6 bases and J by 1 base. Here the CDR3 reads CASSDRFGLAGWSRQETQYF. Here the CDR3 DNA reads TGTGCCAGCAGCGACCGATTTGGACTAGCGGGGTGGAGTCGCCAAGAGACCCAGTACTTC. Complete variable domain (other parts from reference TRBV2 and TRBJ2-5): EPEVTQTPSHQVTQMGQEVILRCVPISNHLYFYWYRQILGQKVEFLVSFYNNEISEKSEIFDDQFSVERPDGSNFTLKIRSTKLEDSAMYFCASSDRFGLAGWSRQETQYFGPGTRLLVL.

V usage is TRBV3-1 (or the pseudogene TRBV3-2) and J usage is TRBJ1-6; 8 bases align to TRBD1. The J segment lost 9 bases and the V segment lost 4 bases, leaving 5 bases of the junction unmatched. Germline V gene sequence: CDR1 LGHDT, CDR2 YNNKEL (reference sequence). CDR3 length equals 14 residues. The chain's CDR3 is CASSPSQGASPLHF. The CDR3 coding sequence is TGTGCCAGCAGCCCGTCCCAGGGGGCTTCACCCCTCCACTTT.

V usage is TRBV6-5 and J usage is TRBJ1-5; D is possibly TRBD1 (5 bases). The CDR3 consists of 14 residues. The V and J ends lost 7 bases and 1 base respectively, with 11 bases between them. Looked up from germline, CDR1 is MNHEY and CDR2 is SVGAGI. The CDR3 is CASTLDRSNQPQHF. The CDR3 nucleotides read TGTGCCAGCACCCTTGACAGAAGCAATCAGCCCCAGCATTTT.

With respect to this clone: The same CDR3 is also encoded by other DNA sequences in this sample. CDR3 sequence (DNA): TGTGCCAGCAGCTTAGGACAGAAGAACACTGAAGCTTTCTTT. The encoded protein is CASSLGQKNTEAFF. This rearrangement joins TRBV28 to TRBJ1-1, with a possible D match to TRBD1 (6 bases). V was clipped by 6 bases and J by 1 base, with 12 bases between them. This CDR3 region has 14 residues. Germline loops: CDR1 MDHEN, CDR2 SYDVKM.

The CDR3 protein is CASSATGTYSSPLHF. The CDR3 nucleotides are TGTGCCAGCAGCGCTACCGGGACTTACTCCTCACCCCTCCACTTT. The gene calls are TRBV7-2 and TRBJ1-6; D might be TRBD1 (5 bases). V lost 5 bases and J 10 bases, leaving 18 bases between the germline ends. The CDR3 consists of 15 residues. Germline V gene lookup returns CDR1 SGHTA and CDR2 FQGNSA.

This clone was detected a few times. The DNA of the CDR3 is TGTGCCAGCAGCAGGGGACAGGGGCGTAGCACTGAAGCTTTCTTT. Translating gives CASSRGQGRSTEAFF. The V and J genes are TRBV5-4 and TRBJ1-1; 10 bases align to TRBD1. The V gene end was trimmed by 4 bases and the J gene end by 4 bases; junction bases not matched to a gene: 7. The germline V gene has CDR1 SGHNT and CDR2 YYREEE (reference sequence). The length of the CDR3 is 15 residues.